These 30 T cell receptor beta chains were all obtained from the same sample, sequenced in a study of blood T cell repertoires in COVID-19. Data came from immunoSEQ multiplex PCR; TCRdb stores just in-frame clones and leaves some out. The sample has 400,000 to 500,000 clones, more than 80% seen once; the top ten hold 1.4%. The specimen sequenced was peripheral blood. These receptor sequences come from a woman aged 25 to 39 with active or convalescent COVID-19.

The rearrangement links TRBV5-1 to TRBJ1-5; the D is unclear. Germline CDR1 SGHRS, CDR2 YFSETQ. With 2 bases removed from V and 0 bases from J, the gap between germline ends came to 12 bases. The CDR3 has 16 amino acids. The CDR3 protein is CASSFSGAYSNQPQHF. CDR3 nucleotides: TGCGCCAGCAGCTTCTCAGGCGCCTATAGCAATCAGCCCCAGCATTTT. Drawing the rest from reference TRBV5-1 and TRBJ1-5, the complete variable domain is KAGVTQTPRYLIKTRGQQVTLSCSPISGHRSVSWYQQTPGQGLQFLFEYFSETQRNKGNFPGRFSGRQFSNSRSEMNVSTLELGDSALYLCASSFSGAYSNQPQHFGDGTRLSIL.

This clone was seen a few times. CDR3 coding DNA: TGTGCCAGCTTTTCCAGGGGGCGAAACACCGGGGAGCTGTTTTTT. Amino acid sequence: CASFSRGRNTGELFF. The chain recombines TRBV6-5 with TRBJ2-2; 8 positions match TRBD1. The trim removed 8 bases at V and 2 bases at J, leaving 7 bases unmatched. The CDR3 sequence is 15 residues long. From germline, CDR1 is MNHEY and CDR2 SVGAGI.

The chain is built from TRBV10-1 and TRBJ1-5; D unclear. Deletions cut 6 bases from V and 2 bases from J, with 8 bases between. The length of the CDR3 is 13 residues. Germline-derived CDR1 and CDR2 are WNHNN and SYGVQD (reference sequence). The DNA of the CDR3 is TGCGCCAGCAGCCGGTCGGGCAATCAGCCCCAGCATTTT. This encodes CASSRSGNQPQHF.

J is TRBJ2-1 and V is TRBV6-5; 7 bases align to TRBD1. Germline CDR1 and CDR2: MNHEY and SVGAGI. CDR3 size: 16 residues. The V gene end was trimmed by 0 bases and the J gene end by 2 bases; junction bases not matched to a gene: 4. CDR3 residues: CASSYSRGLPYNEQFF. The CDR3 DNA reads as TGTGCCAGCAGTTACTCGAGGGGGCTACCCTACAATGAGCAGTTCTTC.

The chain combines TRBV25-1 with TRBJ1-5; D remains unclear. This CDR3 comprises 13 residues. V was shortened by 10 bases and J by 1 base, with 11 bases between the two germline ends. Germline CDR1 is MGHDK and CDR2 is SYGVNS. The CDR3: CANPWASNQPQHF. The CDR3 coding sequence is TGTGCCAACCCCTGGGCAAGCAATCAGCCCCAGCATTTT.

A single count supports this clone. The chain uses TRBV5-1 and TRBJ2-5; tentative D call: TRBD2 (6 bases). Germline lookup yields CDR1 SGHRS and CDR2 YFSETQ. Deletions cut 0 bases from V and 5 bases from J, with 11 bases between. There are 14 residues in the CDR3. CDR3 amino acids: CASSLAGGAETQYF. CDR3 nucleotide sequence: TGCGCCAGCAGCTTGGCCGGGGGTGCGGAGACCCAGTACTTC.

The J gene is TRBJ2-3, the V gene TRBV7-6; 9 bases line up with TRBD2. This CDR3 region has 14 residues. The ends lost 8 bases at V and 2 bases at J; junction bases unmatched: 5. Looked up from germline, CDR1 is SGHVS and CDR2 is FNYEAQ. CDR3 amino acids: CASGGGGATDTQYF. The CDR3 nucleotides read TGTGCCAGCGGGGGCGGGGGGGCCACAGATACGCAGTATTTT.

This CDR3 is CASSYRSRPVGQGRTEAFF. The CDR3 region has the DNA TGTGCCAGCAGCTATAGGTCCCGACCCGTGGGCCAGGGTAGGACTGAAGCTTTCTTT. This sequence joins TRBV13 and TRBJ1-1; a weak D match, TRBD1 (5 bases). The V end was cut by 4 bases, the J end by 5 bases, with 29 bases between. Germline CDR1 PRHDT, CDR2 FYEKMQ (reference sequence). The length of the CDR3 is 19 residues.

V is TRBV5-5 and J is TRBJ2-7; 8 bases align to TRBD1. The CDR3 is 16 amino acids. Germline lookup yields CDR1 SGHKS and CDR2 YYEKEE (reference sequence). V dropped 4 bases and J dropped 0; count of bases not matched to a gene: 9. The CDR3: CASSAGTGKSSYEQYF. CDR3 sequence (DNA): TGTGCCAGCAGCGCCGGGACAGGTAAAAGCTCCTACGAGCAGTACTTC.

The chain uses TRBV2 and TRBJ1-5, with TRBD1 identical over 9 bases. Germline-derived CDR1 and CDR2 are SNHLY and FYNNEI. V dropped 6 bases and J dropped 7; count of bases not matched to a gene: 10. This CDR3 comprises 15 residues. The CDR3 sequence: CASRPGTGLGQPQHF. DNA for the CDR3: TGTGCCAGCAGGCCTGGGACAGGGCTCGGACAGCCCCAGCATTTT. Together with reference TRBV2 and TRBJ1-5, the CDR3 gives the full variable domain: EPEVTQTPSHQVTQMGQEVILRCVPISNHLYFYWYRQILGQKVEFLVSFYNNEISEKSEIFDDQFSVERPDGSNFTLKIRSTKLEDSAMYFCASRPGTGLGQPQHFGDGTRLSIL.

This chain uses TRBV19 with TRBJ2-2; D remains ambiguous. Trimming removed 7 bases from V and 3 bases from J, with 9 bases in between. Per the germline V gene, CDR1 is LNHDA and CDR2 is SQIVND (reference sequence). CDR3 size: 13 residues. CDR3 nucleotides: TGTGCCAGTAAAGACACCTACACCGGGGAGCTGTTTTTT. Translating gives CASKDTYTGELFF.

This chain joins TRBV2 and TRBJ1-2; D is undetermined. Trimming took off 2 bases at V and 4 bases at J, with 20 bases between the two ends. The V gene's germline CDR1 is SNHLY and CDR2 FYNNEI. The CDR3 has 17 residues. CDR3 sequence reads: CASSESPLAVRFYGYTF. In nucleotides, the CDR3 is TGTGCCAGCAGTGAAAGCCCCCTCGCGGTGAGGTTCTATGGCTACACCTTC. Complete variable domain (other parts from reference TRBV2 and TRBJ1-2): EPEVTQTPSHQVTQMGQEVILRCVPISNHLYFYWYRQILGQKVEFLVSFYNNEISEKSEIFDDQFSVERPDGSNFTLKIRSTKLEDSAMYFCASSESPLAVRFYGYTFGSGTRLTVV.

The chain employs TRBV28 and TRBJ1-1; 9 bases line up with TRBD1. Germline V gene data show CDR1 as MDHEN and CDR2 as SYDVKM. The CDR3 sequence is 14 residues long. The V segment lost 4 bases and the J segment 1 base; nucleotides outside the gene matches: 1. CDR3 region: CASSSDRGNTEAFF. CDR3 bases: TGTGCCAGCAGTTCGGACAGGGGGAACACTGAAGCTTTCTTT.

About this clone itself: An end of the junction does not agree with germline; a read error may underlie this. The V gene is TRBV6-2 or TRBV6-3, the J gene TRBJ2-1; 11 positions match TRBD2. The CDR3 loop spans 16 amino acids. From germline, CDR1 is MNHEY and CDR2 SVGEGT. The CDR3 bases are TGTGCCAGCAATTACATAGCGGGGGGGATTTACAATGAGCAGTTCTTC. Translated: CASNYIAGGIYNEQFF.

The chain combines TRBV6-5 with TRBJ1-1; possible D gene TRBD1, 6 bases. Germline V gives CDR1 MNHEY, CDR2 SVGAGI. This CDR3 is 14 amino acids long. The V end was cut by 7 bases, the J end by 5 bases, with 17 bases between. CDR3 residues: CASTSPGGGTEAFF. CDR3 nucleotide sequence: TGTGCCAGCACCTCACCGGGAGGGGGGACTGAAGCTTTCTTT.

This clone was seen once. The V gene is TRBV27, the J gene TRBJ2-3; D is ambiguous. Germline V gives CDR1 MNHEY, CDR2 SMNVEV (reference sequence). V was shortened by 5 bases and J by 2 bases, with 8 bases between the two germline ends. The length of the CDR3 is 13 residues. DNA for the CDR3: TGTGCCAGCAGTCTCTCCCTCACAGATACGCAGTATTTT. Translating it yields CASSLSLTDTQYF.

There are a few counts of this clone. The chain is built from TRBV2 and TRBJ1-2; D call uncertain. V lost 6 bases and J 3 bases, leaving 8 bases between the germline ends. Per germline, CDR1 SNHLY and CDR2 FYNNEI. There are 12 residues in the CDR3. The CDR3: CASRGRDYGYTF. DNA of the CDR3: TGTGCCAGCAGGGGGAGGGACTATGGCTACACCTTC.

The gene calls are TRBV5-1 and TRBJ2-3, with unresolved D. The V end lost 4 bases, the J end lost 3 bases, and 9 bases lay between the germline ends. Germline V lookup: CDR1 SGHRS, CDR2 YFSETQ. The CDR3 length is 13 residues. The CDR3 here is CASSRGPTDTQYF. Here the CDR3 DNA reads TGCGCCAGCAGCCGCGGTCCTACAGATACGCAGTATTTT. Drawing the rest from reference TRBV5-1 and TRBJ2-3, the complete variable domain is KAGVTQTPRYLIKTRGQQVTLSCSPISGHRSVSWYQQTPGQGLQFLFEYFSETQRNKGNFPGRFSGRQFSNSRSEMNVSTLELGDSALYLCASSRGPTDTQYFGPGTRLTVL.

This clone showed up many times. The chain has TRBV4-1 and TRBJ2-5; D is unclear. CDR1 is MGHRA and CDR2 is YSYEKL in the germline V gene. Trimming pared 7 bases from V and 1 base from J, leaving 10 bases between. The CDR3 totals 13 residues. The CDR3 DNA is TGCGCCAGCACGAAGAGTCCCCAAGAGACCCAGTACTTC. It yields the protein CASTKSPQETQYF.

The chain uses TRBV11-1 and TRBJ1-2; TRBD1 is a possible D gene (5 bases). The V gene's germline CDR1 is SGHAT and CDR2 FQDESV (reference sequence). CDR3 size: 14 residues. V was pared by 5 bases and J by 6 bases, with 16 bases between. The CDR3 reads CASSLGSGVDGYTF. CDR3 coding DNA: TGTGCCAGCAGCCTAGGATCGGGGGTTGATGGCTACACCTTC.

The DNA for the CDR3 is TGTGCCAGCAGCCATACATTGTCACTAGCGGGGGGGGACAATGAGCAGTTCTTC. This sequence encodes CASSHTLSLAGGDNEQFF. The chain recombines TRBV2 with TRBJ2-1; 13 nucleotides agree with TRBD2. After removal of 6 bases from V and 5 bases from J, the junction contained 13 bases not matched to a gene. The CDR3 has 18 residues. CDR1 is SNHLY, CDR2 FYNNEI, per germline.

A word on this clone: The junction shows a germline mismatch at one end, possibly a read error. The genes are TRBV15 and TRBJ1-4; no definite D call. The CDR3 consists of 12 residues. CDR1 and CDR2 from the germline V gene are LNHNV and YYDKDF (reference sequence). The CDR3 region has the DNA TGTGCCACCAGCAGAGATAATCAAAAACTGTTTTTT. This codes for CATSRDNQKLFF.

The V call is TRBV30, the J call TRBJ2-3, with D possibly TRBD2 on 7 matching bases. CDR1 is GTSNPN and CDR2 is SVGIG in the germline V gene (reference sequence). V lost 8 bases and J lost 0, with 15 bases in between. The CDR3 extends over 14 amino acids. The CDR3 reads CALLGGRSTDTQYF. CDR3 DNA sequence: TGTGCCCTCCTCGGGGGGCGGAGCACAGATACGCAGTATTTT. Using reference TRBV30 and TRBJ2-3 for the parts outside the CDR3, the full variable domain is SQTIHQWPATLVQPVGSPLSLECTVEGTSNPNLYWYRQAAGRGLQLLFYSVGIGQISSEVPQNLSASRPQDRQFILSSKKLLLSDSGFYLCALLGGRSTDTQYFGPGTRLTVL.

The chain recombines TRBV4-2 with TRBJ2-1; TRBD2 matches at 11 bases. The CDR3 is 16 amino acids. V lost 5 bases to trimming and J lost 8 bases; unmatched junction nucleotides: 11. Germline values: CDR1 LGHNA, CDR2 YNFKEQ. CDR3 in amino acids: CASSSRLSGGADEQFF. CDR3 bases: TGTGCCAGCAGCAGTCGCCTTAGCGGGGGGGCTGATGAGCAGTTCTTC.

V is TRBV29-1 and J is TRBJ1-3; D may be TRBD1 (6 bases). The CDR3 is 13 residues long. The germline V gene has CDR1 SQVTM and CDR2 ANQGSEA. With 5 bases removed from V and 3 bases from J, the gap between germline ends came to 11 bases. The CDR3 coding sequence is TGCAGCGTTTCGGGCAGGGGTGGAAACACCATATATTTT. Its translation is CSVSGRGGNTIYF.

The chain joins TRBV15 to TRBJ2-1; 7 bases align to TRBD1. From germline, CDR1 is LNHNV and CDR2 YYDKDF (reference sequence). CDR3 length: 13 residues. J lost 10 bases, V lost 2 bases, and 5 bases had no gene match. Here the CDR3 DNA reads TGTGCCACCAGCAGAATTCAGACAGGGGAGCAGTTCTTC. Protein sequence: CATSRIQTGEQFF.

The V gene is TRBV11-2, the J gene TRBJ2-7; 7 bases are a match to TRBD1. Trimming took 3 bases from V and 2 from J; bases not matched to a gene: 1. This CDR3 is 13 amino acids long. Germline V CDR1 and CDR2: SGHAT, FQNNGV. DNA for the CDR3: TGTGCCAGCAGCTTTGGACAGGCCTACGAGCAGTACTTC. Residues: CASSFGQAYEQYF.

The chain has TRBV4-2 and TRBJ2-2; weak D call: TRBD1 (5 bases). Looked up from germline, CDR1 is LGHNA and CDR2 is YNFKEQ. V shed 1 base and J shed 0 bases, with 15 bases lying between them. The CDR3 totals 18 residues. The CDR3 spells CASSQVPSDNPNTGELFF. In nucleotides, the CDR3 is TGTGCCAGCAGCCAAGTTCCTTCGGACAACCCGAACACCGGGGAGCTGTTTTTT.

The chain recombines TRBV6-5 with TRBJ2-7; maybe TRBD1 (5 bases). There are 13 residues in the CDR3. Trimming removed 6 bases from V and 4 bases from J, with 13 bases in between. Per the germline V gene, CDR1 is MNHEY and CDR2 is SVGAGI. This chain's CDR3 is CASRSATDYEQYF. The CDR3 bases are TGTGCCAGCAGAAGCGCGACAGATTACGAGCAGTACTTC.

The genes are TRBV4-1 and TRBJ2-7; 8 nucleotides match TRBD2. This CDR3 comprises 16 residues. Per germline, CDR1 MGHRA and CDR2 YSYEKL. Trimming at V came to 3 bases and at J to 5 bases, leaving 12 bases not matched to a gene. The CDR3 sequence is CASSQPVGSGTHEQYF. The CDR3 DNA reads as TGCGCCAGCAGCCAGCCCGTGGGTAGCGGGACCCACGAGCAGTACTTC.